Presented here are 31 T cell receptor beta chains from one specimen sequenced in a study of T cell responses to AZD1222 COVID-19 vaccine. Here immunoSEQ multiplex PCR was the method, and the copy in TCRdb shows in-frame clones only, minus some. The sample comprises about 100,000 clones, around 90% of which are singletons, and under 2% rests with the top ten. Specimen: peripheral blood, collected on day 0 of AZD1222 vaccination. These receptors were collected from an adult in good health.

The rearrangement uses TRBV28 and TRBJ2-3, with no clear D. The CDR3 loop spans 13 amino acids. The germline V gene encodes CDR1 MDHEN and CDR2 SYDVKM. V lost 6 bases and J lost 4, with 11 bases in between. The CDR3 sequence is CASRVVGADTQYF. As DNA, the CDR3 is TGTGCCAGCAGGGTAGTTGGGGCAGATACGCAGTATTTT.

The CDR3 reads CASSATGEGSTEAFF. The CDR3 DNA is TGTGCCAGCAGCGCTACAGGGGAGGGGAGCACTGAAGCTTTCTTT. This rearrangement joins TRBV5-8 to TRBJ1-1; 7 bases fit TRBD1. The junction had 10 bases not matched to a gene; V was cut back by 4 bases and J by 4 bases. The CDR3 is made up of 15 amino acids. The germline V gene has CDR1 SGHTS and CDR2 YDEGEE.

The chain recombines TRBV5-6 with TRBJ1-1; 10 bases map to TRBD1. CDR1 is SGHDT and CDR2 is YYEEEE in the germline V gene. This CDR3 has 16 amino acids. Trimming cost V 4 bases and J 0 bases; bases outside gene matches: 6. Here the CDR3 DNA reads TGTGCCAGCAGCAAAAAGGGGACAGGGGTGAACACTGAAGCTTTCTTT. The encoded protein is CASSKKGTGVNTEAFF.

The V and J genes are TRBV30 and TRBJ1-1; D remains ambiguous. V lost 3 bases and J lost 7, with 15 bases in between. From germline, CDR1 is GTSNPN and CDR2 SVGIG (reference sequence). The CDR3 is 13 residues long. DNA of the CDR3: TGTGCCTGGAGCGGCCCCTACCCAGTTGAAGCTTTCTTT. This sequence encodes CAWSGPYPVEAFF.

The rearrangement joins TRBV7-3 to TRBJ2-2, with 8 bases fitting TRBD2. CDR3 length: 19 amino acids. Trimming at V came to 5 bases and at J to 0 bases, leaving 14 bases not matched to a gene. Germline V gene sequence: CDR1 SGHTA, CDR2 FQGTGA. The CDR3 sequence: CASSPFLRTSHTNTGELFF. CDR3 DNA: TGTGCCAGCAGCCCATTTCTGCGGACTAGCCACACGAACACCGGGGAGCTGTTTTTT.

The CDR3 DNA reads TGTGCCATCAGTGAGTCTAGCGGGACAGATACGCAGTATTTT. Translating it yields CAISESSGTDTQYF. V gene TRBV10-3 combines with J gene TRBJ2-3; 7 bases align to TRBD2. This CDR3 is 14 amino acids long. Unmatched junction bases numbered 0, after V lost 0 bases and J lost 3 bases. Per the germline V gene, CDR1 is ENHRY and CDR2 is SYGVKD.

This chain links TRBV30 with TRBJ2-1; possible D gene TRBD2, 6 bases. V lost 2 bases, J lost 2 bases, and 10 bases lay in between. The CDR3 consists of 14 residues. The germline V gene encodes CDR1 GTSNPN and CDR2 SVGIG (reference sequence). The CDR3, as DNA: TGTGCCTGGAGTCCCGGGACTCCCTACAATGAGCAGTTCTTC. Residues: CAWSPGTPYNEQFF.

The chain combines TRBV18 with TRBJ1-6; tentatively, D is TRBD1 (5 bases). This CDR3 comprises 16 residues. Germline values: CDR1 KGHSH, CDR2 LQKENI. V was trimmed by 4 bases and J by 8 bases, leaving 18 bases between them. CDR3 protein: CASSLTGTGPDSPLHF. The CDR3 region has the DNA TGTGCCAGCTCACTAACGGGAACAGGCCCTGATTCACCCCTCCACTTT.

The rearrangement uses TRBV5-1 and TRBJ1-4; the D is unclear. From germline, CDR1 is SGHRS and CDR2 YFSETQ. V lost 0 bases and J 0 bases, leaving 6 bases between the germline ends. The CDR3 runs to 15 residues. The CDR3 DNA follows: TGCGCCAGCAGCTTGGCGGGGACAACTAATGAAAAACTGTTTTTT. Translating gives CASSLAGTTNEKLFF.

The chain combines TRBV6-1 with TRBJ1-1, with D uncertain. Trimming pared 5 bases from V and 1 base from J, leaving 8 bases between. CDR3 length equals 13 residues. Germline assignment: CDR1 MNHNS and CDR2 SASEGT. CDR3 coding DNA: TGTGCCAGCAGTTTTCCAGGGAACACTGAAGCTTTCTTT. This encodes CASSFPGNTEAFF.

The CDR3 here is CASRRSGSYGYTF. In DNA form, the CDR3 reads TGTGCCAGCAGGCGGTCGGGGAGCTATGGCTACACCTTC. J is TRBJ1-2 and V is TRBV27; D unclear. Per germline, CDR1 MNHEY and CDR2 SMNVEV (reference sequence). There are 13 residues in the CDR3. The ends were cut back, 6 bases at V and 4 bases at J, with 12 bases in the middle.

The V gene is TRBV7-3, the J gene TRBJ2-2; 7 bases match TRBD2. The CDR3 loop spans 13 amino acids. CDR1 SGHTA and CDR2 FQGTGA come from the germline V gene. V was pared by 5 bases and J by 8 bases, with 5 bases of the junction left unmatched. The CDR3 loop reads CASSAGLGGELFF. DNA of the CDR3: TGTGCCAGCAGCGCTGGACTAGGTGGGGAGCTGTTTTTT.

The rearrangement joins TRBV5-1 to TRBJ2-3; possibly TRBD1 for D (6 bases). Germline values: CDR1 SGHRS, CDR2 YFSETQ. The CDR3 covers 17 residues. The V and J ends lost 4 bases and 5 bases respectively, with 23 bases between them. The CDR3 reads CASSLGGGRLMGDTQYF. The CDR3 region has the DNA TGCGCCAGCAGCCTTGGGGGCGGTCGCTTAATGGGAGATACGCAGTATTTT. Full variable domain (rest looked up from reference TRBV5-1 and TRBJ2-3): KAGVTQTPRYLIKTRGQQVTLSCSPISGHRSVSWYQQTPGQGLQFLFEYFSETQRNKGNFPGRFSGRQFSNSRSEMNVSTLELGDSALYLCASSLGGGRLMGDTQYFGPGTRLTVL.

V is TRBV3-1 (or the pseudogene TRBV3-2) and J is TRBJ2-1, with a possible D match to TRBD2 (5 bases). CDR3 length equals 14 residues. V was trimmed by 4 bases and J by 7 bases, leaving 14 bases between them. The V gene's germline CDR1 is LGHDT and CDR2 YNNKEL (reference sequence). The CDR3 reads CASSPSRRGNEQFF. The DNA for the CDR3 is TGTGCCAGCAGCCCTAGCAGAAGAGGTAATGAGCAGTTCTTC.

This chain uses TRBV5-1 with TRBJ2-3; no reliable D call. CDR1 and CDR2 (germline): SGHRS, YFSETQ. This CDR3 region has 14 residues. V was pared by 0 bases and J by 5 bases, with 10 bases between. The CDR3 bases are TGCGCCAGCAGCTTGGAACTACCGGTAGATACGCAGTATTTT. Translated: CASSLELPVDTQYF.

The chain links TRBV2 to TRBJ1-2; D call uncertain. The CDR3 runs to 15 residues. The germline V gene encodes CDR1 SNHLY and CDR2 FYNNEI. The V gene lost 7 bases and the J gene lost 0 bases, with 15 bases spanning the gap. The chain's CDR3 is CASKGEGLANYGYTF. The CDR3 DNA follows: TGTGCCAGCAAGGGCGAAGGGTTGGCTAACTATGGCTACACCTTC.

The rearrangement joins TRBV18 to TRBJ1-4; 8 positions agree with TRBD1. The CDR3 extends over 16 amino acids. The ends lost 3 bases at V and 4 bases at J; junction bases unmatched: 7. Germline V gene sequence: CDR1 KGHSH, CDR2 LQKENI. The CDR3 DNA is TGTGCCAGCTCACCGCCAACGACAGGGGATAATGAAAAACTGTTTTTT. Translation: CASSPPTTGDNEKLFF. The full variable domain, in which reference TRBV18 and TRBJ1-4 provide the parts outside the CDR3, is NAGVMQNPRHLVRRRGQEARLRCSPMKGHSHVYWYRQLPEEGLKFMVYLQKENIIDESGMPKERFSAEFPKEGPSILRIQQVVRGDSAAYFCASSPPTTGDNEKLFFGSGTQLSVL.

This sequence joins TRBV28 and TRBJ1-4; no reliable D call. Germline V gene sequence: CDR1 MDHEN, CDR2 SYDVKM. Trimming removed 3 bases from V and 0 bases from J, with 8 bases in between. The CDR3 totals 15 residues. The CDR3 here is CASSFPPATNEKLFF. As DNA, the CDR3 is TGTGCCAGCAGTTTTCCCCCAGCAACTAATGAAAAACTGTTTTTT. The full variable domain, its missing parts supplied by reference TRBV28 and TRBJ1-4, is DVKVTQSSRYLVKRTGEKVFLECVQDMDHENMFWYRQDPGLGLRLIYFSYDVKMKEKGDIPEGYSVSREKKERFSLILESASTNQTSMYLCASSFPPATNEKLFFGSGTQLSVL.

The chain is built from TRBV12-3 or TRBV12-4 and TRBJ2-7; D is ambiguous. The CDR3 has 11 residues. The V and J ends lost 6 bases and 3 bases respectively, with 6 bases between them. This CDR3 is CASSQFYEQYF. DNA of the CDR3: TGTGCCAGCAGCCAGTTCTACGAGCAGTACTTC.

Here the CDR3 reads CASSLRGRAKNIQYF. The DNA of the CDR3 is TGCGCCAGCAGCTTGAGGGGGCGGGCCAAAAACATTCAGTACTTC. The V gene is TRBV5-1, the J gene TRBJ2-4; 7 nucleotides line up with TRBD1. This CDR3 contains 15 residues. Losses at the gene ends were 1 base for V and 1 base for J; bases not matched to a gene: 2. CDR1 is SGHRS, CDR2 YFSETQ, per germline. Filled out from reference TRBV5-1 and TRBJ2-4, the complete variable domain reads KAGVTQTPRYLIKTRGQQVTLSCSPISGHRSVSWYQQTPGQGLQFLFEYFSETQRNKGNFPGRFSGRQFSNSRSEMNVSTLELGDSALYLCASSLRGRAKNIQYFGAGTRLSVL.

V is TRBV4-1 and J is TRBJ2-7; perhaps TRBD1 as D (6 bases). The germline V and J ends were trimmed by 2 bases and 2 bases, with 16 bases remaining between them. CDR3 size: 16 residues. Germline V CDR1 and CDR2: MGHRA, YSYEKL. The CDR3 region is CASSQQSRGVTYEQYF. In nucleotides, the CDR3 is TGCGCCAGCAGCCAACAATCCAGGGGAGTGACCTACGAGCAGTACTTC.

The chain's CDR3 is CASSVSANDNQPQHF. The CDR3 DNA follows: TGTGCCAGCAGCGTTTCGGCGAATGACAATCAGCCCCAGCATTTT. This chain links TRBV9 with TRBJ1-5; no clear D gene. The length of the CDR3 is 15 residues. Per the germline V gene, CDR1 is SGDLS and CDR2 is YYNGEE. The V and J ends lost 2 bases and 3 bases respectively, with 12 bases between them.

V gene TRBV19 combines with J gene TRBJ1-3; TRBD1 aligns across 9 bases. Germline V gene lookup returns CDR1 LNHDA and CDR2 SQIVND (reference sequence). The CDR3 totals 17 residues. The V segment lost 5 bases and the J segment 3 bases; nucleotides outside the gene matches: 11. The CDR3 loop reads CASSATNRGLSGNTIYF. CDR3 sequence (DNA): TGTGCCAGTAGTGCGACGAACAGGGGGCTAAGTGGAAACACCATATATTTT.

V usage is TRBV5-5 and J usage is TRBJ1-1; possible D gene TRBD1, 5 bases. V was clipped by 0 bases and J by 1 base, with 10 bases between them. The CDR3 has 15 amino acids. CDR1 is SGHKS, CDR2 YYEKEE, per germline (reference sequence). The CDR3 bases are TGTGCCAGCAGCTTGGTTGGCAGGGAGAACACTGAAGCTTTCTTT. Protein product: CASSLVGRENTEAFF.

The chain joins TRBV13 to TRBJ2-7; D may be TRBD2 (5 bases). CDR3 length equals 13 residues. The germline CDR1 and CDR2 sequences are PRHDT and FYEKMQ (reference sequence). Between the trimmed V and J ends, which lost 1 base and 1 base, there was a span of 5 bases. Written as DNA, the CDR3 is TGTGCCAGCAGCTTAGCGGGGTCCTACGAGCAGTACTTC. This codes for CASSLAGSYEQYF.

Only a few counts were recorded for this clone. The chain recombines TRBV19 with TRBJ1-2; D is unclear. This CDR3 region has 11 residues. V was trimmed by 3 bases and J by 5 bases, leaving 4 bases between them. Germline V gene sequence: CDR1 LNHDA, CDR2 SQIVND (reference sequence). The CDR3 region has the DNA TGTGCCAGTAGTATTGGGTATGGCTACACCTTC. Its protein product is CASSIGYGYTF. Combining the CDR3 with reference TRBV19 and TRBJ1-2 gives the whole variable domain DGGITQSPKYLFRKEGQNVTLSCEQNLNHDAMYWYRQDPGQGLRLIYYSQIVNDFQKGDIAEGYSVSREKKESFPLTVTSAQKNPTAFYLCASSIGYGYTFGSGTRLTVV.

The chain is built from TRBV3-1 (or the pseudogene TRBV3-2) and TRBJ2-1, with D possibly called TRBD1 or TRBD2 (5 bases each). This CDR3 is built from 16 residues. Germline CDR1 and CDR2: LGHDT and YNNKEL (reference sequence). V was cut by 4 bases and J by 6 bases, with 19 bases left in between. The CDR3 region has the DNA TGTGCCAGCAGCCGTGACTCCGGGGACCTCCGCAATGAGCAGTTCTTC. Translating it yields CASSRDSGDLRNEQFF.

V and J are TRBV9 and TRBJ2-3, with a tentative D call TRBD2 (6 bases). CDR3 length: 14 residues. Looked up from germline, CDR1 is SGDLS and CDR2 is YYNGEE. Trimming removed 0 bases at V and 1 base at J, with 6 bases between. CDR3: CASSVASGTDTQYF. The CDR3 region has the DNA TGTGCCAGCAGCGTAGCTAGCGGCACAGATACGCAGTATTTT.

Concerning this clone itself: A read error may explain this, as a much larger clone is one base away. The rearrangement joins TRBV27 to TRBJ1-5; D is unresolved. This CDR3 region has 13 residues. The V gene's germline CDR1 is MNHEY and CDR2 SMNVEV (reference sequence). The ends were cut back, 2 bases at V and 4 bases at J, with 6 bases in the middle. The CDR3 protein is CASSLGENQPQHF. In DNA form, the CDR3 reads TGTGCCAGCAGTTTAGGTGAGAATCAGCCCCAGCATTTT.

In DNA form, the CDR3 reads TGTGCCAGCAGTCCAGGACTAGCGAAATTCCAAGAGACCCAGTACTTC. Amino acid sequence: CASSPGLAKFQETQYF. J is TRBJ2-5 and V is TRBV27; 9 nucleotides line up with TRBD2. Per germline, CDR1 MNHEY and CDR2 SMNVEV (reference sequence). Unmatched junction bases numbered 8, after V lost 5 bases and J lost 1 base. The CDR3 has 16 amino acids.

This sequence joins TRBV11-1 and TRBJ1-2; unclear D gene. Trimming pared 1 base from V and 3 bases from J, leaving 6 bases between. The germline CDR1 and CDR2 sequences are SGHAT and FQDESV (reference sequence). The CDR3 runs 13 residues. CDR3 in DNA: TGTGCCAGCAGCTTAGATTGGGACTATGGCTACACCTTC. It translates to CASSLDWDYGYTF.